These T cell receptor beta chains were read from a single sample in a study of metastatic and nonmetastatic thyroid tumors. TCRdb re-called the PCR reads with MiXCR. The sample carries about 16,000 clones, 30% to 40% recorded once. Sequencing was done on a sample of blood. The source of these receptors is a female donor with papillary thyroid cancer or a benign thyroid nodule (not recorded which). Some clones in this sample may be carry-over from other donors' samples. The CDR3 runs from the conserved cysteine through the conserved F or W. D genes are given only for firm matches.

v_call | d_call | cdr3_aa
TRBV4-2 | TRBD2 | CASSQESAGVEEQYF
TRBV6-5 | NA | CASSYSSTVGREKLFF
TRBV28 | NA | CASSSIAQGAGYGYTF
TRBV29-1 | NA | CSVDPLGSEQFF
TRBV12-3/TRBV12-4 | TRBD1 | CASRSTGVGNQPQHF
TRBV27 | TRBD2 | CASSLLAGPKSDTQYF
TRBV28 | TRBD2 | CASSSGGVGGLAVEDTQYF
TRBV3-1 | NA | CASSQRTATRVNTEAFF
TRBV7-3 | TRBD1 | CASSYGTVYGYTF
TRBV4-1 | NA | CASSQDGLKQYEQYF
TRBV20-1 | TRBD1 | CSARSTGLETQYF
TRBV19 | NA | CASSSRRADTQYF
TRBV3-1 | NA | CASSRQLNQPQHF
TRBV20-1 | NA | CSASSGRDSGNTIYF
TRBV7-4 | NA | CASSQDRDSGNTIYF